Presented here are 18 T cell receptor beta chains from one specimen sequenced in a study of T-cell memory formation after mild COVID-19 (TCRdb year 2021). Libraries came from 5' RACE. Sequencing used an Illumina NovaSeq 6000. Using fastp trimming at Q25 and MiXCR clonotype assembly, TCRdb reanalyzed the public sequencing data and kept in-frame beta chains. Records with the same CDR3 protein are collapsed into one entry carrying the most frequent genes and DNA. The sample table contains more than 350,000 distinct CDR3 sequences; only one count was recorded for 20% to 25% of them. The top ten constitute around 13% of the sample. Sequenced material: PBMCs or a T cell subset sorted from them (not recorded which). These receptors all stem from an adult woman who had mild COVID-19 (a few samples of this study predate the infection). The sample titles of this study are shuffled in the database, so cell type and time point are left out; the donor was told from shared clones.

In its sample, this clonotype was seen a few times. V usage is TRBV4-2 and J usage is TRBJ1-2, with TRBD1 identical over 10 bases. Germline V gives CDR1 LGHNA, CDR2 YNFKEQ. There are 16 residues in the CDR3. Trimming took 4 bases from V and 3 from J; bases not matched to a gene: 8. The CDR3 DNA is TGTGCCAGCAGCCTGGGGGGGACAGGGGACGACTATGGCTACACCTTC. Amino acids: CASSLGGTGDDYGYTF.

The V and J genes are TRBV12-5 and TRBJ1-6, with 8 bases that match TRBD1. The trim removed 6 bases at V and 10 bases at J, leaving 8 bases unmatched. The germline gives CDR1 LGHNT, CDR2 FRNRAP. CDR3 size: 14 residues. CDR3 region: CASGFGTGGSPLHF. The CDR3 coding sequence is TGTGCTAGTGGATTCGGGACAGGCGGCTCACCCCTCCACTTT.

This rearrangement joins TRBV27 to TRBJ1-2; 7 bases align to TRBD1. The CDR3 has 14 amino acids. V dropped 4 bases and J dropped 4; count of bases not matched to a gene: 6. Per the germline V gene, CDR1 is MNHEY and CDR2 is SMNVEV (reference sequence). CDR3 amino acids: CASSSPGQIYGYTF. In DNA form, the CDR3 reads TGTGCCAGCAGTTCCCCGGGACAGATCTATGGCTACACCTTC.

V is TRBV2 and J is TRBJ2-1; 8 nucleotides line up with TRBD2. CDR1 is SNHLY, CDR2 FYNNEI, per germline. With 7 bases clipped from V and 9 bases from J, the junction kept 8 bases outside the gene matches. The CDR3 is made up of 13 amino acids. In nucleotides, the CDR3 is TGTGCCAGCACGGGGGAGCGGGAGACTGAGCAGTTCTTC. It encodes CASTGERETEQFF.

J is TRBJ2-5 and V is TRBV5-6; D perhaps matches TRBD1 (6 bases). Trimming removed 6 bases from V and 6 bases from J, with 21 bases in between. The germline V gene encodes CDR1 SGHDT and CDR2 YYEEEE. The CDR3 is 15 residues long. The CDR3 reads CASTLARGGRKTQYF. The CDR3 DNA follows: TGTGCCAGCACTCTCGCCCGTGGGGGCCGGAAGACCCAGTACTTC.

The chain couples TRBV12-3 or TRBV12-4 to TRBJ2-1; D gene uncertain. Trimming removed 5 bases at V and 7 bases at J, with 12 bases between. The CDR3 loop spans 13 amino acids. CDR3 sequence reads: CASSPYPTNEQFF. The CDR3, as DNA: TGTGCCAGCAGTCCCTACCCCACGAATGAGCAGTTCTTC.

The CDR3 DNA is TGTGCCAGCAGCTTAGTAGGGCAGGGAGAACTGTTTTTT. Residues: CASSLVGQGELFF. J is TRBJ1-4 and V is TRBV7-2, with D possibly TRBD1 on 5 matching bases. CDR3 length equals 13 residues. In germline, CDR1 is SGHTA, CDR2 FQGNSA. The V gene lost 1 base and the J gene lost 12 bases, with 12 bases spanning the gap.

This clonotype was detected ten times or more. The chain links TRBV4-2 to TRBJ2-1, with a possible D match to TRBD2 (7 bases). Per germline, CDR1 LGHNA and CDR2 YNFKEQ. This CDR3 is built from 14 residues. V was cut by 7 bases and J by 5 bases, with 15 bases left in between. The CDR3 nucleotides are TGTGCCAGCACCCCCCGGGGGGCTCACAATGAGCAGTTCTTC. Protein sequence: CASTPRGAHNEQFF.

The CDR3 nucleotides are TGCAGCGTTGATTCCCGAATCGGTACTAGCACAGATACGCAGTATTTT. It is translated as CSVDSRIGTSTDTQYF. The chain has TRBV29-1 and TRBJ2-3; unclear D gene. This CDR3 contains 16 residues. Germline lookup yields CDR1 SQVTM and CDR2 ANQGSEA. V lost 3 bases to trimming and J lost 0 bases, with 16 bases between them.

This clonotype was counted only a few times. V and J are TRBV12-3 or TRBV12-4 and TRBJ2-3; 10 bases fit TRBD2. V was pared by 3 bases and J by 3 bases, with 3 bases of the junction left unmatched. The CDR3 is 15 amino acids. The CDR3 DNA reads as TGTGCCAGCAGTTTCAGCGGGAGGGAAACAGATACGCAGTATTTT. Translation: CASSFSGRETDTQYF.

The genes are TRBV25-1 and TRBJ2-7; D gene uncertain. V lost 4 bases and J lost 9, with 7 bases in between. The length of the CDR3 is 10 residues. CDR1 is MGHDK and CDR2 is SYGVNS in the germline V gene. The CDR3 coding sequence is TGTGCCAGCAGTGGCGCTGCGCAGTACTTC. It codes for CASSGAAQYF.

The V and J genes are TRBV27 and TRBJ1-1; possible D gene TRBD1, 5 bases. V was clipped by 4 bases and J by 3 bases, with 21 bases between them. The germline V gene encodes CDR1 MNHEY and CDR2 SMNVEV (reference sequence). The CDR3 runs to 17 residues. The CDR3 is CASSYVAGRIGDTEAFF. In DNA, the CDR3 is TGTGCCAGCAGTTATGTAGCGGGGCGGATCGGGGACACTGAAGCTTTCTTT.

The CDR3 DNA reads TGTGCCAGCAGTGACCCAACTAGCCCATGGGGTGAAGCTTTCTTT. Translation gives CASSDPTSPWGEAFF. V and J are TRBV6-6 and TRBJ1-1; D remains ambiguous. The CDR3 covers 15 residues. Germline-derived CDR1 and CDR2 are MNHNY and SVGAGI (reference sequence). The ends were cut back, 5 bases at V and 7 bases at J, with 20 bases in the middle.

This clonotype was recorded a few times. The chain employs TRBV20-1 and TRBJ1-2; D gene unclear. Trimming took 7 bases from V and 4 from J, leaving 10 bases between them. Per germline, CDR1 DFQATT and CDR2 SNEGSKA (reference sequence). This CDR3 comprises 11 residues. CDR3 residues: CSGLLGYGYTF. CDR3 coding DNA: TGCAGTGGCCTCTTGGGCTATGGCTACACCTTC.

The table lists this clonotype with a few counts. The J gene is TRBJ2-7, the V gene TRBV29-1; TRBD2 might be the D (6 bases). The germline gives CDR1 SQVTM, CDR2 ANQGSEA. V was cut by 3 bases and J by 7 bases, with 19 bases left in between. The CDR3 spans 14 residues. The CDR3: CSVEALAGRREQYF. The CDR3 DNA reads as TGCAGCGTTGAGGCGCTGGCTGGGAGGAGGGAGCAGTACTTC.

The table lists this clonotype with a few counts. The CDR3 protein is CASSSFGRGRLGYTF. In DNA form, the CDR3 reads TGTGCCAGCAGTTCTTTTGGGCGCGGAAGGTTGGGCTACACCTTC. The rearrangement links TRBV12-3 or TRBV12-4 to TRBJ1-2; no reliable D call. Trimming shortened V by 4 bases and J by 8 bases, and 20 bases separated the two germline ends. The CDR3 length is 15 residues.

This rearrangement joins TRBV12-3 or TRBV12-4 to TRBJ1-5; a possible D gene is TRBD1 (6 bases). The CDR3 loop spans 15 amino acids. V was cut by 5 bases and J by 4 bases, with 15 bases left in between. The chain's CDR3 is CASSLGSDRNQPQHF. Written as DNA, the CDR3 is TGTGCCAGCAGTCTCGGCTCGGACAGAAATCAGCCCCAGCATTTT.

There are many counts of this clonotype. The chain links TRBV5-1 to TRBJ2-3; the match to TRBD1 covers 11 bases. The CDR3 has 16 residues. Trimming took 4 bases from V and 5 from J; bases not matched to a gene: 9. From germline, CDR1 is SGHRS and CDR2 YFSETQ. The CDR3 nucleotides are TGCGCCAGCAGCGCGGACAGGGGGCGTTTAGAAGATACGCAGTATTTT. The encoded protein is CASSADRGRLEDTQYF. The complete variable domain, with remaining parts taken from reference TRBV5-1 and TRBJ2-3, reads KAGVTQTPRYLIKTRGQQVTLSCSPISGHRSVSWYQQTPGQGLQFLFEYFSETQRNKGNFPGRFSGRQFSNSRSEMNVSTLELGDSALYLCASSADRGRLEDTQYFGPGTRLTVL.